Listed here is a single T cell receptor (beta chain). The CDR3 has 14 residues. CDR1 and CDR2 from the germline V gene are MNHEY and SMNVEV (reference sequence). Trimming took 6 bases from V and 2 from J; bases not matched to a gene: 6. Clones were sequenced by immunoSEQ multiplex PCR, and TCRdb holds only the in-frame ones, with some missing. The table shows about 220,000 clones, with roughly 85% occurring only once. This entry belongs to a study of blood T cell repertoires in COVID-19. Overall study context: In each case, the material was cDNA or gDNA derived from T cells, B-cell-depleted T cells, or PBMCs.

Sequenced material: peripheral blood. The receptor was isolated from a woman in her 70s with COVID-19, enrolled during active disease. The chain combines TRBV27 with TRBJ2-7, with 8 bases fitting TRBD1. CDR3 sequence: CASRGQGAPYEQYF. CDR3 DNA sequence: TGTGCCAGCAGAGGACAGGGAGCCCCCTACGAGCAGTACTTC.